These 5 T cell receptor beta chains were all obtained from the same sample, sequenced in a study of cytomegalovirus exposure and HLA in healthy donors. PCR was performed using 60 Vbeta and 13 Jbeta primers. Using immunoSEQ multiplex PCR, the repertoire was profiled, and TCRdb retains in-frame clones only, with some absent. Here the sample spans fewer than 150,000 clones, 74% being singletons. Material: PBMCs. The receptors originated from a woman between 45 and 65 years old in good health and CMV-seropositive.

This clone has only a few counts. The chain is built from TRBV19 and TRBJ2-2; possibly TRBD1 for D (5 bases). CDR1 and CDR2 (germline): LNHDA, SQIVND (reference sequence). The CDR3 has 12 residues. With 10 bases removed from V and 5 bases from J, the gap between germline ends came to 11 bases. The CDR3 DNA follows: TGTGCCACGAACAGGCTTACCGGGGAGCTGTTTTTT. It translates to CATNRLTGELFF.

This clone occurred once. The chain couples TRBV19 to TRBJ1-1; 8 bases line up with TRBD1. With 2 bases clipped from V and 0 bases from J, the junction kept 8 bases outside the gene matches. The CDR3 runs to 17 residues. CDR1 LNHDA and CDR2 SQIVND come from the germline V gene (reference sequence). The CDR3 coding sequence is TGTGCCAGTAGTATATACGACAGGGGAAATCTGAACACTGAAGCTTTCTTT. It is translated as CASSIYDRGNLNTEAFF.

This clone was seen a few times. CDR3 region: CASRGGDEKLFF. DNA of the CDR3: TGTGCCAGCAGAGGGGGCGATGAAAAACTGTTTTTT. This chain joins TRBV2 and TRBJ1-4, with TRBD1 matching 7 bases. The CDR3 covers 12 residues. Trimming cost V 6 bases and J 6 bases; bases outside gene matches: 1. Germline values: CDR1 SNHLY, CDR2 FYNNEI. Complete variable domain (other parts from reference TRBV2 and TRBJ1-4): EPEVTQTPSHQVTQMGQEVILRCVPISNHLYFYWYRQILGQKVEFLVSFYNNEISEKSEIFDDQFSVERPDGSNFTLKIRSTKLEDSAMYFCASRGGDEKLFFGSGTQLSVL.

The chain carries TRBV28 and TRBJ2-7, with TRBD1 matching over 7 bases. With 5 bases clipped from V and 7 bases from J, the junction kept 11 bases outside the gene matches. Germline V gene data show CDR1 as MDHEN and CDR2 as SYDVKM. The CDR3 has 14 residues. CDR3 sequence: CASSPSGGSREQYF. Here the CDR3 DNA reads TGTGCCAGCAGTCCGTCAGGGGGAAGTCGGGAGCAGTACTTC. The variable domain in full, with the rest retrieved from reference TRBV28 and TRBJ2-7, is DVKVTQSSRYLVKRTGEKVFLECVQDMDHENMFWYRQDPGLGLRLIYFSYDVKMKEKGDIPEGYSVSREKKERFSLILESASTNQTSMYLCASSPSGGSREQYFGPGTRLTVT.

In this sample, this clone turned up once. The V gene is TRBV28, the J gene TRBJ2-7; D is undetermined. Trimming took 7 bases from V and 5 from J, leaving 12 bases between them. Germline V gives CDR1 MDHEN, CDR2 SYDVKM. The CDR3 is 12 amino acids. The CDR3 nucleotides are TGTGCCAGCACCGCCAGTGCGGACGAGCAGTACTTC. Amino acid sequence: CASTASADEQYF.